This section outlines one T cell receptor beta chain sequence together with its context. The antigen is not known. This record belongs to a study of cytotoxic CD8 clonotypes in ibrutinib-treated CLL. Turning to the study itself: Enrolment comprised around twelve relapsed/refractory and more than 14 treatment-naive patients; 17 were IGHV unmutated. General observations from the study: Clonality was elevated at ibrutinib response and had returned toward baseline at progression.

Deletions cut 10 bases from V and 6 bases from J, with 25 bases between. Germline CDR1 and CDR2: ENHRY and SYGVKD. The CDR3 has 15 amino acids. Approximately 1.9 micrograms of genomic DNA, which was extracted from cryopreserved PBMCs, served as the material used for the TCR beta libraries. Sequencing used immunoSEQ multiplex PCR; TCRdb keeps in-frame clones, though not all of them. The sample holds 110,000 to 150,000 clones, more than 75% seen once. This receptor was taken from a human donor with chronic lymphocytic leukemia. V is TRBV10-3 and J is TRBJ2-7, with D possibly matching TRBD2 (6 bases). The starting material was PBMCs, obtained after 24 months of ibrutinib treatment. As DNA, the CDR3 is TGTGCCACGGGGCGGGGCGGAAGTGGCCTAGGCGAGCAGTACTTC. Encoded protein: CATGRGGSGLGEQYF.